This T cell receptor beta chain was captured by sequencing in a study of T cells after yellow fever vaccination. The CDR3 consists of 14 residues. The ends were cut back, 4 bases at V and 4 bases at J, with 10 bases in the middle. Each CDR3 protein gets one entry after TCRdb re-called the 5' RACE reads with MiXCR. The sample lists 200,000 to 250,000 distinct CDR3 sequences, more than 3% occurring once. This specimen was CD4+ T cells sorted from PBMCs, taken 10 days after the yellow fever booster vaccination. The sequence derives from a man younger than 30 who received the YFV17D yellow fever vaccine. J is TRBJ2-2 and V is TRBV12-3 or TRBV12-4, with no clear D. The CDR3 sequence is CASSSAGGTGELFF. The CDR3 bases are TGTGCCAGCAGTTCTGCCGGCGGCACCGGGGAGCTGTTTTTT.